Shown below are 23 T cell receptor beta chains from a single sample sequenced in a study of T cell clones after liver transplantation. Data came from immunoSEQ multiplex PCR; TCRdb stores just in-frame clones and leaves some out. The table lists 20,000 to 30,000 clones, approximately 68% of them singletons. The sample consisted of CD4+ T cells from blood, taken before liver transplant. Source of these receptors: a human donor who received a liver transplant.

In this sample, this clone turned up a few times. This chain joins TRBV6-5 and TRBJ1-6, with 10 bases matching TRBD1. Germline CDR1 and CDR2: MNHEY and SVGAGI. CDR3 length: 15 amino acids. V gave up 7 bases and J gave up 6 bases; unmatched junction bases: 6. The CDR3 loop is CASIPGQGVNSPLHF. CDR3 in DNA: TGTGCCAGCATCCCAGGACAGGGGGTTAATTCACCCCTCCACTTT.

The V call is TRBV21-1, the J call TRBJ2-1; the table's D call TRBD1 went unverified against the DNA. TRBV21-1 is noted as a pseudogene. There are 17 residues in the CDR3. The CDR3 here is CASSKDSRQDSYNEQFF. The CDR3 DNA reads TGTGCCAGCAGCAAAGATTCGAGACAGGACTCCTACAATGAGCAGTTCTTC.

CDR3 in amino acids: CASSPSSDNEQFF. The CDR3 DNA reads TGTGCCAGCAGCCCCTCTAGCGACAATGAGCAGTTCTTC. The rearrangement links TRBV11-3 to TRBJ2-1; possibly TRBD2 for D (6 bases). Germline CDR1 is SGHNT and CDR2 is YENEEA. The CDR3 length is 13 residues. Deletions cut 5 bases from V and 5 bases from J, with 10 bases between.

This chain uses TRBV5-1 with TRBJ2-5; 8 nucleotides align to TRBD2. Germline trimming cut 0 bases from V and 0 bases from J; bases unmatched to any gene: 4. This CDR3 has 16 amino acids. Germline V gene sequence: CDR1 SGHRS, CDR2 YFSETQ. The chain's CDR3 is CASSLGAGGDQETQYF. The CDR3 DNA sequence: TGCGCCAGCAGCTTGGGGGCGGGGGGCGACCAAGAGACCCAGTACTTC.

The genes are TRBV6-1 and TRBJ1-2, with 9 bases identical to TRBD1. This CDR3 is 14 amino acids long. Germline lookup yields CDR1 MNHNS and CDR2 SASEGT. The J segment lost 5 bases and the V segment lost 5 bases, leaving 6 bases of the junction unmatched. CDR3 in amino acids: CASSLSTGGYGYTF. The CDR3 nucleotides read TGTGCCAGCAGTTTATCGACAGGGGGATATGGCTACACCTTC.

The V gene is TRBV6-5, the J gene TRBJ1-2; TRBD1 might be the D (5 bases). Germline V gene sequence: CDR1 MNHEY, CDR2 SVGAGI. V lost 2 bases to trimming and J lost 4 bases, with 11 bases between them. The CDR3 extends over 14 amino acids. The CDR3 protein is CASSYKVGPYGYTF. In DNA, the CDR3 is TGTGCCAGCAGTTACAAGGTGGGACCCTATGGCTACACCTTC.

The chain links TRBV5-1 to TRBJ2-5; the match to TRBD1 covers 10 bases. J gave up 5 bases and V 4 bases, and 8 bases lay outside the gene matches. Looked up from germline, CDR1 is SGHRS and CDR2 is YFSETQ. The CDR3 sequence is 15 residues long. The CDR3 reads CASSPRQGAQETQYF. CDR3 coding DNA: TGCGCCAGCAGCCCGAGACAGGGGGCACAGGAGACCCAGTACTTC.

The V gene is TRBV10-3, the J gene TRBJ2-2; perhaps TRBD1 as D (5 bases). This CDR3 comprises 13 residues. V lost 4 bases and J lost 7, with 10 bases in between. Germline V gives CDR1 ENHRY, CDR2 SYGVKD. The CDR3 loop reads CAISAGYGGELFF. The CDR3 DNA follows: TGTGCCATCAGTGCAGGGTACGGCGGGGAGCTGTTTTTT.

This chain uses TRBV6-4 with TRBJ1-4; possibly TRBD1 for D (5 bases). This CDR3 has 17 residues. V shed 0 bases and J shed 1 base, with 12 bases lying between them. CDR1 and CDR2 (germline): MRHNA, SNTAGT. In nucleotides, the CDR3 is TGTGCCAGCAGTGACTCGGCGGACACTAAAACTAATGAAAAACTGTTTTTT. This encodes CASSDSADTKTNEKLFF.

The V gene is TRBV6-1, the J gene TRBJ1-2; possible D gene TRBD1, 6 bases. Per germline, CDR1 MNHNS and CDR2 SASEGT. V lost 0 bases and J 2 bases, leaving 10 bases between the germline ends. The CDR3 is 15 residues long. As DNA, the CDR3 is TGTGCCAGCAGTGAAGCCACAGGGCCGAACTATGGCTACACCTTC. This gives the protein CASSEATGPNYGYTF.

The chain is built from TRBV21-1 and TRBJ1-4. TRBV21-1 is given as a pseudogene. The CDR3 consists of 15 residues. The CDR3 DNA follows: TGTGCCAGCAGCAAAGATCCGGGGAGCAATGAAAAACTGTTTTTT. This sequence encodes CASSKDPGSNEKLFF.

This clone was recorded a few times. The chain recombines TRBV5-1 with TRBJ2-5; D possibly corresponds to TRBD1 (5 bases). CDR1 is SGHRS, CDR2 YFSETQ, per germline. V was shortened by 0 bases and J by 3 bases, with 9 bases between the two germline ends. This CDR3 region has 14 residues. The CDR3 spells CASSLGAGKETQYF. CDR3 in DNA: TGCGCCAGCAGCTTGGGGGCAGGGAAAGAGACCCAGTACTTC.

The genes are TRBV11-2 and TRBJ2-2, with D hard to call. In germline, CDR1 is SGHAT, CDR2 FQNNGV. The CDR3 is 14 residues long. Trimming pared 1 base from V and 5 bases from J, leaving 8 bases between. The CDR3 loop is CASSLGQETGELFF. CDR3 coding DNA: TGTGCCAGCAGCTTAGGCCAGGAGACCGGGGAGCTGTTTTTT.

The V gene is TRBV19, the J gene TRBJ1-2, with D tentatively TRBD1 (5 bases). V lost 4 bases, J lost 8 bases, and 14 bases lay in between. The length of the CDR3 is 13 residues. Germline V gene sequence: CDR1 LNHDA, CDR2 SQIVND (reference sequence). CDR3 protein: CASSKRGLSGYTF. Here the CDR3 DNA reads TGTGCCAGTAGTAAGCGGGGACTGAGCGGCTACACCTTC. The entire variable domain, with the rest obtained from reference TRBV19 and TRBJ1-2, is as follows: DGGITQSPKYLFRKEGQNVTLSCEQNLNHDAMYWYRQDPGQGLRLIYYSQIVNDFQKGDIAEGYSVSREKKESFPLTVTSAQKNPTAFYLCASSKRGLSGYTFGSGTRLTVV.

The rearrangement joins TRBV4-1 to TRBJ2-4, with 7 bases lining up with TRBD1. Per the germline V gene, CDR1 is MGHRA and CDR2 is YSYEKL. With 4 bases clipped from V and 5 bases from J, the junction kept 11 bases outside the gene matches. The CDR3 sequence is 16 residues long. The CDR3 here is CASSPLGTAFQNIQYF. CDR3 coding DNA: TGCGCCAGCAGCCCTCTGGGGACAGCGTTCCAAAACATTCAGTACTTC.

The V gene is TRBV6-1, the J gene TRBJ2-2; D not resolved. With 3 bases removed from V and 5 bases from J, the gap between germline ends came to 13 bases. Germline V gene sequence: CDR1 MNHNS, CDR2 SASEGT. The CDR3 consists of 15 residues. CDR3 in DNA: TGTGCCAGCAGTGACCATATACTAAGGACCGGGGAGCTGTTTTTT. It encodes CASSDHILRTGELFF.

This clone has only one observation. The chain is built from TRBV27 and TRBJ2-7; the D is unclear. Germline lookup yields CDR1 MNHEY and CDR2 SMNVEV (reference sequence). The CDR3 runs 16 residues. V gave up 4 bases and J gave up 0 bases, with 16 bases separating them. The CDR3 reads CASSYRTGMSSYEQYF. The CDR3 coding sequence is TGTGCCAGCAGTTATAGGACGGGTATGAGCTCCTACGAGCAGTACTTC.

The V and J genes are TRBV11-2 and TRBJ2-7; D gene unclear. From germline, CDR1 is SGHAT and CDR2 FQNNGV. The CDR3 consists of 14 residues. Trimming shortened V by 5 bases and J by 6 bases, and 17 bases separated the two germline ends. This chain's CDR3 is CASSLLLNAGEQYV. The CDR3 DNA sequence: TGTGCCAGCAGCCTCCTTCTAAACGCTGGCGAGCAGTACGTC.

The chain combines TRBV13 with TRBJ1-1, with D uncertain. V was trimmed by 2 bases and J by 0 bases, leaving 13 bases between them. This CDR3 has 16 amino acids. CDR1 is PRHDT and CDR2 is FYEKMQ in the germline V gene (reference sequence). CDR3 loop: CASSLRSRGMNTEAFF. CDR3 DNA: TGTGCCAGCAGCTTAAGGTCGAGAGGTATGAACACTGAAGCTTTCTTT.

This clone was counted once. The V gene is TRBV27, the J gene TRBJ1-4, with D perhaps matching TRBD1 (6 bases). Germline CDR1 and CDR2: MNHEY and SMNVEV (reference sequence). Trimming left V 6 bases short and J 6 bases short, with 14 bases between. This CDR3 is 14 amino acids long. The CDR3 DNA sequence: TGTGCCAGCAGCCAGACAGGTAGCGATGAAAAACTGTTTTTT. Protein: CASSQTGSDEKLFF.

This sequence joins TRBV7-2 and TRBJ2-3; D is unresolved. V was clipped by 1 base and J by 5 bases, with 13 bases between them. Germline V gene sequence: CDR1 SGHTA, CDR2 FQGNSA. The CDR3 extends over 15 amino acids. The CDR3 nucleotides are TGTGCCAGCAGCTTAGTTGGCGGTCGCGGAGATACGCAGTATTTT. It is translated as CASSLVGGRGDTQYF.

This chain uses TRBV7-2 with TRBJ2-6; no reliable D call. Germline V gene lookup returns CDR1 SGHTA and CDR2 FQGNSA. CDR3 length equals 15 residues. Trimming took 0 bases from V and 4 from J, leaving 7 bases between them. CDR3 sequence (DNA): TGTGCCAGCAGCTTAGCGGGTACGGGGGCCAACGTCCTGACTTTC. Amino acids: CASSLAGTGANVLTF.

This clone was counted a few times. The genes are TRBV7-6 and TRBJ2-2, with D uncertain. V lost 5 bases to trimming and J lost 2 bases, with 15 bases between them. Germline assignment: CDR1 SGHVS and CDR2 FNYEAQ. The CDR3 runs to 16 residues. The CDR3 region has the DNA TGTGCCAGCAGCCCCTCCCCAGCGACAAACACCGGGGAGCTGTTTTTT. It specifies CASSPSPATNTGELFF.